The 11 T cell receptor beta chains below all came from one sample that was sequenced in a study of a mutant IDH1 vaccine in newly diagnosed glioma. This sample's time point: week 23, last vaccination. It was 300 ug of mutant IDH1 20-mer peptide that made up each vaccine dose, given with topical imiquimod. The antigens these receptors bind are not known. Produced via immunoSEQ multiplex PCR; TCRdb's table is partial and in-frame only. Among around 56,000 clones listed, about 81% were seen once. The source material was PBMCs, sampled from a glioma patient whose treatment included an IDH1 peptide vaccine. The receptors were sampled from a woman aged 40 to 55 with glioma. Some clones in this sample may be carry-over from other donors' samples.

The chain employs TRBV9 and TRBJ2-2; TRBD1 matches 11 bases. V trimming: 0 bases; J trimming: 5 bases; junction bases outside the gene matches: 3. Per the germline V gene, CDR1 is SGDLS and CDR2 is YYNGEE. The CDR3 runs to 16 residues. This CDR3 reads CASSVAGTGGTGELFF. In DNA, the CDR3 is TGTGCCAGCAGCGTAGCCGGGACAGGGGGAACCGGGGAGCTGTTTTTT.

The chain uses TRBV5-1 and TRBJ2-3; D gene unclear. This CDR3 spans 15 amino acids. Germline lookup yields CDR1 SGHRS and CDR2 YFSETQ. The V and J ends lost 4 bases and 1 base respectively, with 13 bases between them. The CDR3 loop is CASSTSGARTDTQYF. The CDR3, as DNA: TGCGCCAGCAGCACTTCTGGAGCCCGCACAGATACGCAGTATTTT.

The chain is built from TRBV6-5 and TRBJ1-4; 9 bases fit TRBD1. This CDR3 is built from 16 residues. Germline V gene lookup returns CDR1 MNHEY and CDR2 SVGAGI. V lost 2 bases and J lost 0; bases outside the gene matches: 1. CDR3 coding DNA: TGTGCCAGCAGTTACCACAGGGGGCCAACTAATGAAAAACTGTTTTTT. The encoded protein is CASSYHRGPTNEKLFF.

The V and J genes are TRBV5-4 and TRBJ1-1, with unresolved D. The ends were cut back, 1 base at V and 0 bases at J, with 10 bases in the middle. Per germline, CDR1 SGHNT and CDR2 YYREEE (reference sequence). This CDR3 is 15 amino acids long. CDR3 protein: CASSLMGSLNTEAFF. CDR3 sequence (DNA): TGTGCCAGCAGCTTGATGGGCAGCTTGAACACTGAAGCTTTCTTT.

V gene TRBV6-1 combines with J gene TRBJ2-3, with TRBD2 as a possible D gene (6 bases). The CDR3 has 13 amino acids. V lost 8 bases and J lost 2, with 11 bases in between. From germline, CDR1 is MNHNS and CDR2 SASEGT. The CDR3 here is CASAGTYTDTQYF. The DNA for the CDR3 is TGTGCCAGCGCGGGGACCTACACAGATACGCAGTATTTT.

This chain connects TRBV10-2 to TRBJ1-2; 7 bases agree with TRBD1. J gave up 2 bases and V 8 bases, and 14 bases lay outside the gene matches. The CDR3 consists of 16 residues. Germline CDR1 is WSHSY and CDR2 is SAAADI. CDR3 sequence reads: CASLGGGTAVNYGYTF. The CDR3, as DNA: TGCGCCAGCCTTGGTGGGGGGACAGCTGTCAACTATGGCTACACCTTC.

The chain joins TRBV7-2 to TRBJ2-7, with 7 bases fitting TRBD2. V lost 7 bases to trimming and J lost 3 bases; unmatched junction nucleotides: 12. The CDR3 is 15 residues long. Germline V CDR1 and CDR2: SGHTA, FQGNSA. The CDR3 coding sequence is TGTGCCAGCAATCCCGAGCTAGGCGGGGGCTACGAGCAGTACTTC. It yields the protein CASNPELGGGYEQYF.

This chain links TRBV2 with TRBJ1-2, with D maybe TRBD1 (6 bases). The CDR3 length is 14 residues. The V and J ends lost 9 bases and 3 bases respectively, with 17 bases between them. CDR1 is SNHLY, CDR2 FYNNEI, per germline. This CDR3 is CARSTNRVDYGYTF. The DNA of the CDR3 is TGTGCCAGGTCAACGAACAGGGTCGACTATGGCTACACCTTC.

The V and J genes are TRBV30 and TRBJ1-5; D ambiguous. V shed 5 bases and J shed 1 base, with 6 bases lying between them. There are 12 residues in the CDR3. The germline CDR1 and CDR2 sequences are GTSNPN and SVGIG (reference sequence). CDR3 sequence (DNA): TGTGCCTGGGGAGGAAGCAATCAGCCCCAGCATTTT. This translates into CAWGGSNQPQHF.

This rearrangement joins TRBV2 to TRBJ1-6; TRBD1 agrees at 12 bases. The trim removed 5 bases at V and 9 bases at J, leaving 2 bases unmatched. This CDR3 is built from 14 residues. CDR1 SNHLY and CDR2 FYNNEI come from the germline V gene. The CDR3 DNA sequence: TGTGCCAGCAGTCCGGGACAGGGGGCTTCACCCCTCCACTTT. Amino acid sequence: CASSPGQGASPLHF.

The chain couples TRBV5-1 to TRBJ2-6; D not resolved. There are 14 residues in the CDR3. The germline V gene has CDR1 SGHRS and CDR2 YFSETQ. V was clipped by 2 bases and J by 0 bases, with 3 bases between them. The CDR3 region is CASSFPSGANVLTF. In DNA, the CDR3 is TGCGCCAGCAGCTTCCCCTCTGGGGCCAACGTCCTGACTTTC.